The 13 T cell receptor beta chains listed next were all sequenced from one sample in a study of T cells in localized non-small cell lung cancer. Using immunoSEQ multiplex PCR, the repertoire was profiled, and TCRdb retains in-frame clones only, with some absent. The data hold 75,000 to 95,000 clones, with over 80% observed a single time. The material was peripheral blood, obtained before any cancer treatment. All receptors derive from a man aged 40 to 70 with stage I squamous cell lung carcinoma.

The V call is TRBV6-1, the J call TRBJ1-2; D gene ambiguous. V lost 9 bases to trimming and J lost 0 bases, with 5 bases between them. CDR1 and CDR2 (germline): MNHNS, SASEGT. The CDR3 extends over 11 amino acids. The CDR3 spells CASWANYGYTF. CDR3 DNA: TGTGCCAGTTGGGCTAACTATGGCTACACCTTC.

As regards this clone: In the same sample, other DNA sequences code for this CDR3. The V and J genes are TRBV18 and TRBJ1-5; a possible D gene is TRBD1 (6 bases). Germline V lookup: CDR1 KGHSH, CDR2 LQKENI. The CDR3 is 15 residues long. V was pared by 3 bases and J by 2 bases, with 11 bases between. CDR3 loop: CASSPRGEGNQPQHF. The CDR3, as DNA: TGTGCCAGCTCACCCAGGGGAGAGGGCAATCAGCCCCAGCATTTT.

The rearrangement joins TRBV6-5 to TRBJ1-4; 7 positions agree with TRBD1. This CDR3 has 13 amino acids. The trim removed 5 bases at V and 8 bases at J, leaving 5 bases unmatched. The germline CDR1 and CDR2 sequences are MNHEY and SVGAGI. CDR3 sequence: CASSTGVYEKLFF. In DNA form, the CDR3 reads TGTGCCAGCAGTACAGGGGTGTACGAAAAACTGTTTTTT.

The sample holds one count of this clone. The chain links TRBV30 to TRBJ1-5, with D uncertain. Germline loops: CDR1 GTSNPN, CDR2 SVGIG (reference sequence). V lost 5 bases and J 6 bases, leaving 14 bases between the germline ends. The CDR3 runs to 13 residues. The CDR3 region has the DNA TGTGCCTGGTCCGGACGATTGGGTCAGCCCCAGCATTTT. Residues: CAWSGRLGQPQHF.

The rearrangement links TRBV19 to TRBJ1-5; D call uncertain. V lost 3 bases, J lost 0 bases, and 6 bases lay in between. The CDR3 has 14 amino acids. Germline-derived CDR1 and CDR2 are LNHDA and SQIVND (reference sequence). CDR3 DNA sequence: TGTGCCAGTAGTATCGGGTTTAGCAATCAGCCCCAGCATTTT. Amino acid sequence: CASSIGFSNQPQHF.

The rearrangement uses TRBV9 and TRBJ2-5, with D tentatively TRBD2 (6 bases). The CDR3 has 15 residues. The ends were cut back, 4 bases at V and 5 bases at J, with 18 bases in the middle. From germline, CDR1 is SGDLS and CDR2 YYNGEE. CDR3 nucleotide sequence: TGTGCCAGCAGCTCCGGGGCCGGGGGAAGGGAGACCCAGTACTTC. It yields the protein CASSSGAGGRETQYF.

The genes are TRBV7-8 and TRBJ1-2; 8 nucleotides agree with TRBD1. Looked up from germline, CDR1 is SGHVS and CDR2 is FQNEAQ. This CDR3 region has 13 residues. The V gene end was trimmed by 5 bases and the J gene end by 7 bases; junction bases not matched to a gene: 6. The CDR3 loop is CASSVRQGFGYTF. In nucleotides, the CDR3 is TGTGCCAGCAGCGTTAGACAGGGGTTTGGCTACACCTTC.

V is TRBV7-9 and J is TRBJ2-5; 8 bases are shared with TRBD1. The CDR3 length is 15 residues. With 5 bases clipped from V and 3 bases from J, the junction kept 8 bases outside the gene matches. Germline assignment: CDR1 SEHNR and CDR2 FQNEAQ (reference sequence). The CDR3 DNA follows: TGTGCCAGCAGCCCACACGTGGACAGGGAAGAGACCCAGTACTTC. Translated, it gives CASSPHVDREETQYF.

This chain uses TRBV5-4 with TRBJ2-6; 8 positions match TRBD1. The V gene's germline CDR1 is SGHNT and CDR2 YYREEE (reference sequence). J gave up 1 base and V 4 bases, and 7 bases lay outside the gene matches. The CDR3 is 17 amino acids. CDR3 nucleotide sequence: TGTGCCAGCAGCACAGGGGGACCCCTGTCTGGGGCCAACGTCCTGACTTTC. It is translated as CASSTGGPLSGANVLTF.

This sequence joins TRBV7-4 and TRBJ1-1; 7 nucleotides align to TRBD1. This CDR3 has 16 residues. Germline V gene data show CDR1 as SGHVT and CDR2 as SQSDAQ. J lost 5 bases, V lost 3 bases, and 12 bases had no gene match. CDR3 region: CASSFPMRQQGTEAFF. DNA for the CDR3: TGTGCCAGCAGCTTCCCTATGAGACAACAGGGGACTGAAGCTTTCTTT.

The count of this clone is one. The chain uses TRBV5-6 and TRBJ1-2; a weak D match, TRBD1 (5 bases). Trimming took 4 bases from V and 6 from J, leaving 19 bases between them. Germline V gene lookup returns CDR1 SGHDT and CDR2 YYEEEE. CDR3 length: 15 residues. This CDR3 is CASSHTFGGADGYTF. DNA for the CDR3: TGTGCCAGCAGCCACACCTTTGGAGGGGCCGATGGCTACACCTTC.

V gene TRBV6-6 combines with J gene TRBJ1-2; no clear D gene. The CDR3 is 15 amino acids. Germline CDR1 MNHNY, CDR2 SVGAGI (reference sequence). Trimming took off 2 bases at V and 7 bases at J, with 17 bases between the two ends. The CDR3 DNA reads TGTGCCAGCAGTTACACCGGGTCGACGGGCGGTGGCTACACCTTC. It is translated as CASSYTGSTGGGYTF.

The chain recombines TRBV18 with TRBJ1-1, with no clear D. Germline V gene data show CDR1 as KGHSH and CDR2 as LQKENI. Trimming shortened V by 4 bases and J by 10 bases, and 10 bases separated the two germline ends. The CDR3 is 11 amino acids. CDR3 protein: CASSLGVVAFF. The CDR3 coding sequence is TGTGCCAGCTCACTCGGCGTCGTAGCTTTCTTT.